This T cell receptor beta chain was identified during a study of blood T cell repertoires in COVID-19. Assay used: immunoSEQ multiplex PCR; TCRdb lists only in-frame clones, some missing. The sample has 90,000 to 140,000 clones; roughly 80% are singletons. The sequencing sample was made of peripheral blood. This TCR was recovered from an older woman with acute or convalescent COVID-19.

The CDR3 DNA reads as TGTGCCAGCAGCCGGAGGAGGGGGGGCAAGTCAGATACGCAGTATTTT. Translation: CASSRRRGGKSDTQYF. The chain uses TRBV3-1 (or the pseudogene TRBV3-2) and TRBJ2-3; tentatively, D is TRBD2 (7 bases). V shed 4 bases and J shed 4 bases, with 18 bases lying between them. CDR3 length equals 16 residues. Looked up from germline, CDR1 is LGHDT and CDR2 is YNNKEL (reference sequence).